These 12 T cell receptor beta chains originate from one sample sequenced in a study of T-cell memory formation after mild COVID-19. TCRdb reprocessed the 5' RACE reads with MiXCR, giving one entry per CDR3 protein. The sample lists under 600,000 distinct CDR3 sequences, about a fifth seen once, with roughly 8.3% in the top ten. Input material: PBMCs or a T cell subset sorted from them (not recorded which). The receptor source for this set is an adult woman who had mild COVID-19 (a few samples of this study predate the infection). Cell type and time point are not known.

The sample holds a few counts of this clonotype. V gene TRBV7-2 combines with J gene TRBJ2-7, with 11 bases matching TRBD2. Trimming cost V 6 bases and J 2 bases; bases outside gene matches: 9. The germline V gene has CDR1 SGHTA and CDR2 FQGNSA. This CDR3 spans 16 amino acids. Here the CDR3 reads CASSLPSGRYTYEQYF. The DNA for the CDR3 is TGTGCCAGCAGTCTTCCTAGCGGGAGGTATACCTACGAGCAGTACTTC.

This clonotype was seen only a few times. The rearrangement uses TRBV7-9 and TRBJ1-3; unclear D gene. The V gene lost 1 base and the J gene lost 0 bases, with 10 bases spanning the gap. This CDR3 comprises 16 residues. The germline V gene encodes CDR1 SEHNR and CDR2 FQNEAQ (reference sequence). CDR3 region: CASSLEGSRSGNTIYF. The CDR3, as DNA: TGTGCCAGCAGCTTAGAAGGCTCTCGCTCTGGAAACACCATATATTTT.

The chain has TRBV6-5 and TRBJ1-1; D is uncertain. This CDR3 has 13 amino acids. CDR1 is MNHEY, CDR2 SVGAGI, per germline. V was shortened by 8 bases and J by 0 bases, with 10 bases between the two germline ends. In nucleotides, the CDR3 is TGTGCCAGCTCTTGGTTATTGAACACTGAAGCTTTCTTT. It encodes CASSWLLNTEAFF.

This sequence joins TRBV12-3 or TRBV12-4 and TRBJ1-2; 8 bases map to TRBD1. V was clipped by 4 bases and J by 1 base; unmatched bases: 2. The CDR3 length is 14 residues. The CDR3 loop is CASSSGGFNYGYTF. The CDR3 DNA sequence: TGTGCCAGCAGTTCAGGGGGCTTTAACTATGGCTACACCTTC.

Many counts were recorded for this clonotype. The genes are TRBV5-4 and TRBJ2-1; TRBD2 agrees at 11 bases. With 5 bases clipped from V and 6 bases from J, the junction kept 1 base outside the gene matches. Per the germline V gene, CDR1 is SGHNT and CDR2 is YYREEE (reference sequence). CDR3 size: 13 residues. In DNA form, the CDR3 reads TGTGCCAGCAGGGGACTAGCGGCCAATGAGCAGTTCTTC. Translated: CASRGLAANEQFF.

This clonotype appeared many times. This rearrangement joins TRBV7-9 to TRBJ2-2; 7 positions match TRBD1. J gave up 1 base and V 4 bases, and 3 bases lay outside the gene matches. CDR3 length: 15 amino acids. Germline assignment: CDR1 SEHNR and CDR2 FQNEAQ (reference sequence). The CDR3 reads CASSSRDRNTGELFF. CDR3 in DNA: TGTGCCAGCAGCTCCCGGGACAGGAACACCGGGGAGCTGTTTTTT.

The chain recombines TRBV14 with TRBJ1-2; D is possibly TRBD1 (5 bases). V lost 3 bases and J 8 bases, leaving 13 bases between the germline ends. Germline CDR1 is SGHDN and CDR2 is FVKESK. This CDR3 spans 13 amino acids. CDR3 bases: TGTGCCAGCAGCCACGCACGGGGGGACGGCTACACCTTC. It yields the protein CASSHARGDGYTF.

This clonotype was recorded a few times. The genes are TRBV6-6 and TRBJ1-1; D is ambiguous. Trimming removed 8 bases at V and 5 bases at J, with 15 bases between. Germline V gene lookup returns CDR1 MNHNY and CDR2 SVGAGI (reference sequence). CDR3 length: 13 amino acids. The CDR3 nucleotides read TGTGCCAGCGTAGGCCCTACCCCAACTGAAGCTTTCTTT. Its protein is CASVGPTPTEAFF.

V gene TRBV15 combines with J gene TRBJ1-6; D ambiguous. Trimming pared 0 bases from V and 5 bases from J, leaving 8 bases between. The germline V gene encodes CDR1 LNHNV and CDR2 YYDKDF (reference sequence). The CDR3 runs 15 residues. DNA of the CDR3: TGTGCCACCAGCAGAGAATGGGGTCATAATTCACCCCTCCACTTT. Protein product: CATSREWGHNSPLHF. Full variable domain (outside the CDR3, taken from reference TRBV15 and TRBJ1-6): DAMVIQNPRYQVTQFGKPVTLSCSQTLNHNVMYWYQQKSSQAPKLLFHYYDKDFNNEADTPDNFQSRRPNTSFCFLDIRSPGLGDTAMYLCATSREWGHNSPLHFGNGTRLTVT.

The rearrangement joins TRBV19 to TRBJ1-1, with a tentative D call TRBD1 (5 bases). V gave up 2 bases and J gave up 1 base, with 11 bases separating them. Germline V gene sequence: CDR1 LNHDA, CDR2 SQIVND (reference sequence). The CDR3 runs 15 residues. The CDR3 protein is CASSILQGPNTEAFF. CDR3 nucleotides: TGTGCCAGTAGTATACTTCAGGGCCCGAACACTGAAGCTTTCTTT.

This clonotype was recorded many times. This sequence joins TRBV5-1 and TRBJ2-7, with D maybe TRBD2 (6 bases). The V end lost 1 base, the J end lost 4 bases, and 9 bases lay between the germline ends. The CDR3 has 13 amino acids. From germline, CDR1 is SGHRS and CDR2 YFSETQ. The CDR3, as DNA: TGCGCCAGCAGCTTGCAAGCGGGTTACGAGCAGTACTTC. Its translation is CASSLQAGYEQYF.

There are a few counts of this clonotype. This chain joins TRBV5-1 and TRBJ1-4; no clear D. V shed 6 bases and J shed 0 bases, with 12 bases lying between them. Germline assignment: CDR1 SGHRS and CDR2 YFSETQ. This CDR3 contains 15 residues. This CDR3 reads CASTLDGATNEKLFF. The CDR3 nucleotides are TGCGCCAGCACCCTAGACGGGGCAACTAATGAAAAACTGTTTTTT.